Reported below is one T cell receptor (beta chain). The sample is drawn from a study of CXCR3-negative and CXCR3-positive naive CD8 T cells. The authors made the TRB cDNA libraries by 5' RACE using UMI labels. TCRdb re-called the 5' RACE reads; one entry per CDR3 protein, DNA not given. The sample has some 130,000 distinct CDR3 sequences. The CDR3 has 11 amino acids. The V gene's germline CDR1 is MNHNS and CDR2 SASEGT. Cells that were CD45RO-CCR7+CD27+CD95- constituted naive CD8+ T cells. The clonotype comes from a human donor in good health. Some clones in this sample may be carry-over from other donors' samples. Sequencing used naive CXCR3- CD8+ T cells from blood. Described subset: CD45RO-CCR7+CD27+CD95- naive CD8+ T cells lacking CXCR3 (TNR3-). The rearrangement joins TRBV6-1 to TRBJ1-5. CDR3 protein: CASSGNQPQHF.